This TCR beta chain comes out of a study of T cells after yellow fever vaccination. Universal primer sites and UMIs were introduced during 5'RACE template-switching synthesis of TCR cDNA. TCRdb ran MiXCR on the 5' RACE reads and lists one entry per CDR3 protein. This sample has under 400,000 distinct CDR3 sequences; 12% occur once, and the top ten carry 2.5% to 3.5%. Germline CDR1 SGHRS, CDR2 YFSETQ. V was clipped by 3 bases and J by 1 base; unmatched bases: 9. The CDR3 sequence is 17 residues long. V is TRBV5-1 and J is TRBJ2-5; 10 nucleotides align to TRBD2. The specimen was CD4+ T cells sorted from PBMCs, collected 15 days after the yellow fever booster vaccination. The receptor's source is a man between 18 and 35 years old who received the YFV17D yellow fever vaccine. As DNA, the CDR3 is TGCGCCAGCAGCTCCCTTAGCGGGGGGTCACTCCAAGAGACCCAGTACTTC. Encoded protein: CASSSLSGGSLQETQYF.